This T cell receptor beta chain came from a study of spatial heterogeneity in lung cancer. Broader study findings: Ubiquitous expanded tumor TCRs surfaced in blood more at resection than they did at follow-up.

This clonotype was picked up one time. Its antigen is currently unknown. Time point defined: sample taken at primary tumor resection. No cells were sorted before sequencing. The whole RNA sequenced was extracted from tumor, nontumor lung or frozen PBMC. Every TCR cDNA molecule carried a tag that served as a unique molecular identifier. Each CDR3 protein gets one entry after TCRdb re-called the 5' RACE reads with MiXCR. In the table there are more than 75,000 distinct CDR3 sequences, roughly 12% of which are singletons. The CDR3 has 20 amino acids. V gene TRBV21-1 combines with J gene TRBJ2-6; the D call TRBD2 from the table was never checked on the DNA. TRBV21-1 is a pseudogene locus. The sequenced sample was PBMCs, obtained at surgery. The receptor's source is a male donor with early-stage non-small cell lung cancer. The CDR3 is CASSTKRESPSGSGANVLTF. CDR3 nucleotide sequence: TGTGCCAGCAGCACTAAGCGGGAGTCCCCCTCCGGCTCTGGGGCCAACGTCCTGACTTTC.